The clone carrying this TCR beta chain has just a few counts. PCR involved 60 Vbeta and 13 Jbeta primers. TCRdb keeps only in-frame clones here, not all; method: immunoSEQ multiplex PCR. Found here are approximately 250,000 clones, around 84% of them singletons; the top ten hold 0.24%. This CDR3 has 14 amino acids. Trimming removed 1 base at V and 11 bases at J, with 12 bases between. Germline CDR1 is SGHDN and CDR2 is FVKESK. This specimen comes from a study of cytomegalovirus exposure and HLA in healthy donors. The sequence came from a girl aged 2 to 9 in good health and CMV-seronegative. The V gene is TRBV14, the J gene TRBJ1-6; D is undetermined. The sequencing input was PBMCs. The CDR3 region has the DNA TGTGCCAGCAGCCAAGGGATAGCCGGGGCACCCCTCCACTTT. It translates to CASSQGIAGAPLHF.